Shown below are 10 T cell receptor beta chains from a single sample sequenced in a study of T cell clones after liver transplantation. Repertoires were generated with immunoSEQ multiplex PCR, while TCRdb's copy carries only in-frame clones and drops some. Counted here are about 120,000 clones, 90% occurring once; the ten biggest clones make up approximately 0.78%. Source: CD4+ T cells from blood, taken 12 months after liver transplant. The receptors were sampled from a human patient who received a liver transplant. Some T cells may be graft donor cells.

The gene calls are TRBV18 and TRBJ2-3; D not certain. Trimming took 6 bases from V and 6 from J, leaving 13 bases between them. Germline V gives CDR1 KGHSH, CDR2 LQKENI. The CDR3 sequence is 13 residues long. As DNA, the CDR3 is TGTGCCAGCTCGCTGGGCTTTAGGGATACGCAGTATTTT. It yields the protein CASSLGFRDTQYF.

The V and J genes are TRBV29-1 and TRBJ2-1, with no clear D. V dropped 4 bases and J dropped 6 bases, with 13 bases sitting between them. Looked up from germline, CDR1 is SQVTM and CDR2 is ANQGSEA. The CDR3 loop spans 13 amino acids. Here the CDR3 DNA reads TGCAGCGTTGTTTCGGCGATAGGCAATGAGCAGTTCTTC. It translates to CSVVSAIGNEQFF.

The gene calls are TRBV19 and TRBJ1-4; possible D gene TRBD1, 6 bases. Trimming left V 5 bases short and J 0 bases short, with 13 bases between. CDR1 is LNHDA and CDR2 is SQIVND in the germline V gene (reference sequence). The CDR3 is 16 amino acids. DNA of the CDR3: TGTGCCAGTAGTCGGACAGCACAACCAACTAATGAAAAACTGTTTTTT. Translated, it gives CASSRTAQPTNEKLFF. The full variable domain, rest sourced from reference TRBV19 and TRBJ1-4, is DGGITQSPKYLFRKEGQNVTLSCEQNLNHDAMYWYRQDPGQGLRLIYYSQIVNDFQKGDIAEGYSVSREKKESFPLTVTSAQKNPTAFYLCASSRTAQPTNEKLFFGSGTQLSVL.

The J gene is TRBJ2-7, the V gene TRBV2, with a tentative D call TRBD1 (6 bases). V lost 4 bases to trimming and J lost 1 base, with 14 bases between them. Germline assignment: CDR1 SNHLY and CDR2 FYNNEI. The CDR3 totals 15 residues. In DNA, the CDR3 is TGTGCCAGCAGTGGGGACACAGCCTATTCCTACGAGCAGTACTTC. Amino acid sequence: CASSGDTAYSYEQYF.

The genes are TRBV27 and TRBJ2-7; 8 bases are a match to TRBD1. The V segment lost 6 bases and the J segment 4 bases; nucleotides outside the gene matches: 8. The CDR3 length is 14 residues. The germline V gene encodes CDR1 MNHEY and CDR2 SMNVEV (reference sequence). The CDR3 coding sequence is TGTGCCAGCAGCTCATCAGGGGGCCCTTACGAGCAGTACTTC. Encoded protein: CASSSSGGPYEQYF.

CDR3: CASSVGREFSDTQYF. CDR3 bases: TGTGCCAGCAGTGTCGGGCGGGAGTTCTCAGATACGCAGTATTTT. The genes are TRBV28 and TRBJ2-3; TRBD2 matches at 7 bases. CDR3 length equals 15 residues. V was clipped by 5 bases and J by 4 bases; unmatched bases: 9. Germline CDR1 MDHEN, CDR2 SYDVKM.

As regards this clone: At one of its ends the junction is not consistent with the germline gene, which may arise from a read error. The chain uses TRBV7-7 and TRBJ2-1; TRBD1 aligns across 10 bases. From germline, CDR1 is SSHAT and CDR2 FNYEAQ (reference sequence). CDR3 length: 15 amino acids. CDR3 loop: CASSSGTGDYNEQFF. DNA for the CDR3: TGTGCTAGCAGCTCCGGGACAGGGGACTACAATGAGCAGTTCTTC.

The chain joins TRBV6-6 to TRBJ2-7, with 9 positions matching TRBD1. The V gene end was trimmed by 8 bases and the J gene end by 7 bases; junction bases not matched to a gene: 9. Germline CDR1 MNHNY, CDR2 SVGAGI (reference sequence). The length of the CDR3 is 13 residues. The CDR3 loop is CASGGTGMGEQYF. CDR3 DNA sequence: TGTGCCAGCGGAGGGACAGGGATGGGAGAGCAGTACTTC.

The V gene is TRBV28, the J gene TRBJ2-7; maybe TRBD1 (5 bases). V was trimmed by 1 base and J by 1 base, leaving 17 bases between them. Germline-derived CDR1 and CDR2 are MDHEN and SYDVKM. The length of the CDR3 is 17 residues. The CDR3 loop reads CASSLYPPTALSYEQYF. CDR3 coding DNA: TGTGCCAGCAGTTTATATCCTCCGACAGCATTATCCTACGAGCAGTACTTC.

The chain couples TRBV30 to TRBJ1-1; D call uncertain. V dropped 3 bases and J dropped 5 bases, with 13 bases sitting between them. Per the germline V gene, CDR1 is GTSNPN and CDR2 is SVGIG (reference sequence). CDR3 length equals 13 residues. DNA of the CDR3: TGTGCCTGGAGATTGCGTAGGGAAACTGAAGCTTTCTTT. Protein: CAWRLRRETEAFF.